Listed below are T cell receptor beta chains from one sample, sequenced in a study of shared clonotypes between healthy human individuals. Sequencing was performed with immunoSEQ multiplex PCR; in TCRdb, only in-frame clones are kept and a portion is missing. The sample holds 1.6 million or so clones, just under 99% seen once. Sample: naive CD4+ T cells sorted from blood. The source is a man aged 25-40 years in good health. Each CDR3 is given with its conserved first and last residue. A D gene is named only where the DNA matches it firmly. Clone size is not always given. Where it is, it says once, few, many or a class for expanded clones.

CDR3aa: CASSLKRNTEAFF
CDR3nt: TGTGCCAGCAGCTTAAAGCGGAACACTGAAGCTTTCTTT
abundance: .
v_gene: TRBV7-3
j_gene: TRBJ1-1
d_gene: .

CDR3aa: CAQPRTETGDTQYF
CDR3nt: TGTGCCCAGCCCAGGACAGAAACGGGAGATACGCAGTATTTT
abundance: .
v_gene: TRBV2
j_gene: TRBJ2-3
d_gene: .

CDR3aa: CASSLGVGGNTEAFF
CDR3nt: TGTGCCAGCAGTTTAGGCGTCGGGGGGAATACTGAAGCTTTCTTT
abundance: .
v_gene: TRBV28
j_gene: TRBJ1-1
d_gene: .

CDR3aa: CASSLRGTPGTGELFF
CDR3nt: TGTGCCAGCAGTTTAAGGGGGACTCCGGGCACCGGGGAGCTGTTTTTT
abundance: .
v_gene: TRBV11-2
j_gene: TRBJ2-2
d_gene: .

CDR3aa: CASSPTVLYGYTF
CDR3nt: TGTGCCAGCAGTCCGACAGTCCTCTATGGCTACACCTTC
abundance: once
v_gene: TRBV2
j_gene: TRBJ1-2
d_gene: .

CDR3aa: CASSPGRSPNNEQFF
CDR3nt: TGTGCCAGCAGCCCAGGGAGGTCCCCGAACAATGAGCAGTTCTTC
abundance: .
v_gene: TRBV7-7
j_gene: TRBJ2-1
d_gene: .

CDR3aa: CASSETAIGQYF
CDR3nt: TGCGCCAGCAGTGAAACAGCCATTGGGCAGTACTTC
abundance: .
v_gene: TRBV10-1
j_gene: TRBJ2-7
d_gene: .

CDR3aa: CSGLDRGQETQYF
CDR3nt: TGCAGCGGCCTGGACAGGGGTCAAGAGACCCAGTACTTC
abundance: .
v_gene: TRBV29-1
j_gene: TRBJ2-5
d_gene: TRBD1

CDR3aa: CASSLHQNNEQFF
CDR3nt: TGTGCCAGCAGCTTACACCAAAACAATGAGCAGTTCTTC
abundance: .
v_gene: TRBV5-4
j_gene: TRBJ2-1
d_gene: .

CDR3aa: CASSQVTGWSTEAFF
CDR3nt: TGTGCCAGCAGCCAAGTAACAGGGTGGTCCACTGAAGCTTTCTTT
abundance: .
v_gene: TRBV14
j_gene: TRBJ1-1
d_gene: .

CDR3aa: CATSRDKDGNNQPQHF
CDR3nt: TGTGCCACCAGCAGAGATAAGGACGGAAACAATCAGCCCCAGCATTTT
abundance: .
v_gene: TRBV15
j_gene: TRBJ1-5
d_gene: .

CDR3aa: CASSNFGPYEQYF
CDR3nt: TGTGCCAGCAGCAATTTCGGACCTTACGAGCAGTACTTC
abundance: once
v_gene: TRBV7-9
j_gene: TRBJ2-7
d_gene: .

CDR3aa: CASSLAAGSNEKLFF
CDR3nt: TGCGCCAGCAGCTTGGCCGCGGGCTCTAATGAAAAACTGTTTTTT
abundance: .
v_gene: TRBV5-1
j_gene: TRBJ1-4
d_gene: .

CDR3aa: CASCFGVGVLSYTF
CDR3nt: TGCGCCAGCTGCTTCGGCGTAGGGGTGCTATCCTACACCTTC
abundance: once
v_gene: TRBV5-1
j_gene: TRBJ1-2
d_gene: .

CDR3aa: CASSDQQGVWTGELFF
CDR3nt: TGTGCCAGCAGTGATCAACAGGGGGTGTGGACCGGGGAGCTGTTTTTT
abundance: .
v_gene: TRBV25-1
j_gene: TRBJ2-2
d_gene: TRBD1

CDR3aa: CASSPDRYGRGGYTF
CDR3nt: TGTGCCAGTAGTCCCGACAGGTACGGGAGAGGTGGCTACACCTTC
abundance: .
v_gene: TRBV27
j_gene: TRBJ1-2
d_gene: .

CDR3aa: CASRRMAGDTGELFF
CDR3nt: TGTGCCAGCAGACGGATGGCGGGGGACACCGGGGAGCTGTTTTTT
abundance: .
v_gene: TRBV6-6
j_gene: TRBJ2-2
d_gene: TRBD2

CDR3aa: CASSGPGTGDGQPQHF
CDR3nt: TGTGCCAGCAGTGGCCCCGGGACAGGGGATGGCCAGCCCCAGCATTTT
abundance: once
v_gene: TRBV28
j_gene: TRBJ1-5
d_gene: TRBD1

CDR3aa: CASSSGTSIYEQYF
CDR3nt: TGTGCCAGCAGCTCCGGGACAAGTATTTACGAGCAGTACTTC
abundance: .
v_gene: TRBV5-4
j_gene: TRBJ2-7
d_gene: .

CDR3aa: CASSLVSVGPTNTGELFF
CDR3nt: TGTGCCAGCAGCTTAGTTTCCGTAGGGCCGACGAACACCGGGGAGCTGTTTTTT
abundance: .
v_gene: TRBV11-2
j_gene: TRBJ2-2
d_gene: .

CDR3aa: CASSLGVPAGYGELFF
CDR3nt: TGTGCCAGCAGCTTAGGTGTCCCAGCGGGATACGGGGAGCTGTTTTTT
abundance: .
v_gene: TRBV7-6
j_gene: TRBJ2-2
d_gene: TRBD2

CDR3aa: CATAMVGGNYGYTF
CDR3nt: TGTGCCACCGCAATGGTAGGGGGTAACTATGGCTACACCTTC
abundance: .
v_gene: TRBV15
j_gene: TRBJ1-2
d_gene: .

CDR3aa: CASSSRTGTSSYEQYF
CDR3nt: TGTGCCAGCAGTTCCAGGACAGGGACCTCTTCCTACGAGCAGTACTTC
abundance: .
v_gene: TRBV28
j_gene: TRBJ2-7
d_gene: TRBD1

CDR3aa: CARSLWCGSGDTQYF
CDR3nt: TGTGCCAGAAGCTTATGGTGCGGGAGTGGTGATACGCAGTATTTT
abundance: .
v_gene: TRBV7-5
j_gene: TRBJ2-3
d_gene: .

CDR3aa: CASSFGLVGANGDNEQFF
CDR3nt: TGCGCCAGCAGCTTCGGACTAGTGGGGGCAAACGGGGACAATGAGCAGTTCTTC
abundance: .
v_gene: TRBV5-1
j_gene: TRBJ2-1
d_gene: .

CDR3aa: CASSPGPGHNTGELFF
CDR3nt: TGCGCCAGCAGCCCCGGTCCCGGACACAACACCGGGGAGCTGTTTTTT
abundance: once
v_gene: TRBV5-1
j_gene: TRBJ2-2
d_gene: .

CDR3aa: CASSPRLALSRLEQFF
CDR3nt: TGTGCCAGCAGCCCAAGACTAGCCCTAAGCCGGTTAGAGCAGTTCTTC
abundance: once
v_gene: TRBV2
j_gene: TRBJ2-1
d_gene: TRBD2

CDR3aa: CASSLEGTGYREQYF
CDR3nt: TGTGCCAGCAGCTTGGAAGGGACAGGGTACCGCGAGCAGTACTTC
abundance: .
v_gene: TRBV5-4
j_gene: TRBJ2-7
d_gene: TRBD1

CDR3aa: CASSLVRAGELFF
CDR3nt: TGTGCCAGCAGCTTAGTTCGGGCCGGGGAGCTGTTTTTT
abundance: .
v_gene: TRBV11-2
j_gene: TRBJ2-2
d_gene: .

CDR3aa: CASSPQGTFSGNTIYF
CDR3nt: TGCGCCAGCAGCCCACAGGGGACTTTCTCTGGAAACACCATATATTTT
abundance: .
v_gene: TRBV4-1
j_gene: TRBJ1-3
d_gene: TRBD1

CDR3aa: CASSVAKLAKNIQYF
CDR3nt: TGCGCCAGCAGTGTGGCCAAACTAGCCAAAAACATTCAGTACTTC
abundance: .
v_gene: TRBV10-2
j_gene: TRBJ2-4
d_gene: .

CDR3aa: CASCTRDGQDGYTF
CDR3nt: TGCGCCAGCTGCACCCGCGACGGACAAGATGGCTACACCTTC
abundance: .
v_gene: TRBV5-1
j_gene: TRBJ1-2
d_gene: .

CDR3aa: CASSLEVGKQYF
CDR3nt: TGTGCCAGCAGCTTAGAGGTTGGCAAGCAGTACTTC
abundance: .
v_gene: TRBV7-9
j_gene: TRBJ2-7
d_gene: .

CDR3aa: CASSVVGQGDEQYF
CDR3nt: TGTGCCAGCTCAGTGGTAGGACAGGGCGACGAGCAGTACTTC
abundance: .
v_gene: TRBV18
j_gene: TRBJ2-7
d_gene: TRBD1

CDR3aa: CAISAGGEDEQYF
CDR3nt: TGTGCCATCAGTGCTGGGGGAGAGGACGAGCAGTACTTC
abundance: once
v_gene: TRBV10-3
j_gene: TRBJ2-7
d_gene: .

CDR3aa: CASSLGLLNLASYEQYF
CDR3nt: TGTGCCAGCAGCTTAGGACTTCTAAACCTTGCGTCCTACGAGCAGTACTTC
abundance: once
v_gene: TRBV11-2
j_gene: TRBJ2-7
d_gene: .